This TCR beta chain appears in the sequencing data of a study of CD8 T cells in Susac syndrome. About 0.5 to 1 ug RNA was reverse transcribed with random hexamers. Amplification of TCR beta CDR3 was carried out by immunoSEQ multiplex PCR, which covered 54 Vbeta and 13 Jbeta segments. TCRdb analysed the immunoSEQ multiplex PCR reads with MiXCR anew, one entry per CDR3 protein. The table includes about 300,000 distinct CDR3 sequences, 89% detected once. This CDR3 spans 15 amino acids. Negative isolation yielded CD8+ and CD4+ T cells; FACS enriched TEMRA cells. The receptor's source is a human donor with multiple sclerosis. The sequencing sample was made of CD8+ T cells from PBMCs. The chain is built from TRBV21-1 and TRBJ2-7; TRBD1, the table's D call, was not compared with the DNA. TRBV21-1 is shown as a pseudogene. The CDR3 region has the DNA TGTGCCAGCAGCCGCGAGGGACAGGGGGCCTACGAGCAGTACTTC. This translates into CASSREGQGAYEQYF.